This record looks at one T cell receptor (beta chain) sequence and its context. Its target is unknown. CDR1 is SGHVS, CDR2 FQNEAQ, per germline. This CDR3 is built from 16 residues. The V gene end was trimmed by 2 bases and the J gene end by 7 bases; junction bases not matched to a gene: 10. These data belong to a study of cytomegalovirus exposure and HLA in healthy donors. The study's findings and limits: Of the V segments, some could not be distinguished, including TRBV6-2 and TRBV6-3, and were excluded. What a later analysis showed was that several of the most significant clusters appeared linked to common viral pathogens.

Amplification used 60 Vbeta primers and 13 Jbeta primers. This table comes from immunoSEQ multiplex PCR, and its TCRdb copy is limited to in-frame clones, with some not included. The profile covers about 120,000 clones, with around four fifths appearing a single time and 4% to 5% taken by the ten largest. This TCR came from a woman in her 40s in good health and CMV-seronegative. The sequenced sample consisted of PBMCs. The chain combines TRBV7-8 with TRBJ2-1; 8 bases are a match to TRBD2. CDR3 sequence: CASSLPLPGTSNEQFF. As DNA, the CDR3 is TGTGCCAGCAGCTTACCCCTACCCGGGACTAGTAATGAGCAGTTCTTC. The full variable domain, rest sourced from reference TRBV7-8 and TRBJ2-1, is GAGVSQSPRYKVAKRGQDVALRCDPISGHVSLFWYQQALGQGPEFLTYFQNEAQLDKSGLPSDRFFAERPEGSVSTLKIQRTQQEDSAVYLCASSLPLPGTSNEQFFGPGTRLTVL.